This TCR beta chain comes out of a study of early T cells in non-severe SARS-CoV-2 infection. The overall study: The authors sequenced bulk RNA from unsorted whole blood, leaving chains unpaired. Findings and limits, study-wide: Matching against VDJdb likely underestimated virus-specific expansions, favoring anti-spike CD8.

CDR1 is SEHNR and CDR2 is FQNEAQ in the germline V gene (reference sequence). The CDR3 has 15 amino acids. V lost 3 bases and J lost 2, with 13 bases in between. This clonotype came up a few times. Its antigen is not known. Unique molecular identifiers (one per individual cDNA molecule) were attached. MiXCR was run by TCRdb on the 5' RACE reads, yielding one entry per CDR3 protein. The repertoire holds fewer than 85,000 distinct CDR3 sequences, with roughly an eighth as singletons. This sequence was found in an adult who was a healthcare worker with PCR-confirmed SARS-CoV-2 infection or an uninfected control (not recorded which). The V call is TRBV7-9, the J call TRBJ2-5; the D gene is possibly TRBD2 (6 bases). Sequenced: whole blood. The DNA for the CDR3 is TGTGCCAGCAGCTTTTGGATCGCGGGGCAAGAGACCCAGTACTTC. Translated, it gives CASSFWIAGQETQYF.